This TCR beta chain emerged from a study of T cells in Graves' hyperthyroidism and ophthalmopathy. Findings and caveats of the study: Ophthalmopathy and stable hyperthyroidism were separated by a 13 V-J model.

RNA transcripts gave rise to amplified TCR beta CDR3 regions. Using the HTBI primer set, a first-round RT-PCR was run on the TCR CDR3. TCRdb re-analysed the multiplex PCR reads in MiXCR, keeping a single row per CDR3 protein. Of a few hundred thousand distinct CDR3 sequences in the sample, just under 15% are singletons; the top ten hold 30% to 35%. The CDR3 is made up of 13 amino acids. V shed 8 bases, J shed 6 bases, and the junction held 8 bases outside the gene matches. Germline values: CDR1 DFQATT, CDR2 SNEGSKA (reference sequence). This clonotype was counted many times. Its antigen is as yet unknown.

Sequenced input: blood. The clonotype originates from a woman aged 25-40 years with Graves' hyperthyroidism. The chain employs TRBV20-1 and TRBJ2-7; TRBD2 aligns across 12 bases. The CDR3 spells CSTRLAGVVEQYF. CDR3 DNA sequence: TGCAGTACAAGACTAGCGGGAGTCGTCGAGCAGTACTTC.